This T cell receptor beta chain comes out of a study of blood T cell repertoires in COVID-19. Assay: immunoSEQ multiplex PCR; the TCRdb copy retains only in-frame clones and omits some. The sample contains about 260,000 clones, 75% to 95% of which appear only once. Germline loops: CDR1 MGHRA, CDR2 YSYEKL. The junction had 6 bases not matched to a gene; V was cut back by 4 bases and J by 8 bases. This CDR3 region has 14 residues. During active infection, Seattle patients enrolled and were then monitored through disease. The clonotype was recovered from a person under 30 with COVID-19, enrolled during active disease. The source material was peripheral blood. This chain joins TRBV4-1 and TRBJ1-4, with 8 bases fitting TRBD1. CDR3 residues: CASSPGQGLEKLFF. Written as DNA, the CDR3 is TGCGCCAGCAGCCCTGGACAGGGACTGGAAAAACTGTTTTTT.